The table lists the clone carrying this TCR beta chain with a few counts. Its antigen remains unknown. This specimen comes from a study of blood T cells in healthy people across ages. The study, taken as a whole, reports: Roughly linear age-related decline in beta diversity appeared, significant by age around 38. Calculation of diversity from one million T cells yielded estimates considered to be underestimates.

This CDR3 is 14 amino acids long. Germline V CDR1 and CDR2: SNHLY, FYNNEI. With 8 bases removed from V and 3 bases from J, the gap between germline ends came to 14 bases. Through a sample-barcoded 5' primer and a J-beta primer mix, a second PCR was run for roughly 7 to 11 cycles. Tags on each cDNA molecule came from a template-switch adaptor with 12 random nucleotides. TCRdb reanalysed the 5' RACE reads using MiXCR and keeps one entry per CDR3 protein. The sample lists around 1,100,000 distinct CDR3 sequences, around two fifths occurring once. Every donor provided around 9.3 milliliters of peripheral blood.

Specimen: blood. The chain is built from TRBV2 and TRBJ1-5, with TRBD1 as a possible D gene (6 bases). This clonotype was obtained from a man between 18 and 29 years old in good health. In DNA form, the CDR3 reads TGTGCCAGCCGAAGGGACACCTCCAATCAGCCCCAGCATTTT. Its translation: CASRRDTSNQPQHF.